The TCR beta chain under discussion was sequenced for a study of shared clonotypes between healthy human individuals. CDR3 size: 15 residues. CDR1 is SGHTA and CDR2 is FQGTGA in the germline V gene. The V end was cut by 3 bases, the J end by 0 bases, with 11 bases between. Sequenced by immunoSEQ multiplex PCR; TCRdb stores in-frame clones only, minus some. The sample consists of around 1,100,000 clones, about 72% of them appearing once. Study-level results: Sample collection involved blood only; tissue repertoires are likely different. The study generally estimated greater richness for naive than memory subsets. Around 5.4% of naive CD4 clonotypes were common to four donors.

Adult donors, all healthy and HIV-negative, had no recent acute infections or vaccinations. This clone was found once. Its antigen is as yet unknown. This receptor was obtained from a man aged 18 to 30 in good health. Some clones in this sample may be carry-over from other donors' samples. Specimen: memory CD4+ T cells from PBMCs. Subset given: CD45RA-negative fraction. This sequence joins TRBV7-3 and TRBJ1-1, with D perhaps TRBD1 (6 bases). The CDR3 spells CASSFGQNMNTEAFF. The DNA of the CDR3 is TGTGCCAGCAGCTTCGGACAGAACATGAACACTGAAGCTTTCTTT.